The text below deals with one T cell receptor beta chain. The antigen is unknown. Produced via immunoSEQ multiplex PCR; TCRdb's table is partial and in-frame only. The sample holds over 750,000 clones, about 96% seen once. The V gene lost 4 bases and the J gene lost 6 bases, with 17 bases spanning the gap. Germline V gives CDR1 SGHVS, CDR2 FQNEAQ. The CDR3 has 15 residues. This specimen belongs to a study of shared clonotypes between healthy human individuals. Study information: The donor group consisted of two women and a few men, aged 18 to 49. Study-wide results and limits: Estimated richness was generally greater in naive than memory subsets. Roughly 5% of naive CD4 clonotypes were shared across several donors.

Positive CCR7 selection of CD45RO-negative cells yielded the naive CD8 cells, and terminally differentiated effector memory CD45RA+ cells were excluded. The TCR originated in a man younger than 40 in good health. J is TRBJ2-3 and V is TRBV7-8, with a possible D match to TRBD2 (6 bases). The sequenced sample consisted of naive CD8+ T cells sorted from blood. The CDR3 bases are TGTGCCAGCAGCTCGGCCAGGGACTCTGCGGATACGCAGTATTTT. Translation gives CASSSARDSADTQYF.